This T cell receptor (beta chain) was profiled in a study of control samples from healthy donors and cancer patients. Assay used: immunoSEQ multiplex PCR; TCRdb lists only in-frame clones, some missing. The sample includes about 70,000 clones, 75% to 90% of them seen just once. There are 15 residues in the CDR3. J was trimmed by 1 base and V by 1 base; bases with no gene match: 1. Germline loops: CDR1 KGHDR, CDR2 SFDVKD. This TCR derives from a man aged 50 or older in good health. The sample comprised blood. The chain has TRBV24-1 and TRBJ1-2; TRBD1 agrees at 8 bases. In nucleotides, the CDR3 is TGTGCCACCAGTGATTTCGGACAGGGTAACTATGGCTACACCTTC. It encodes CATSDFGQGNYGYTF.